This TCR beta chain was captured in a study of blood T cells in healthy people across ages. The second PCR ran roughly 6 to 11 cycles with a sample-barcoded 5' primer and J-beta primers. TCRdb processed the 5' RACE reads anew with MiXCR; each CDR3 protein has one entry. Of almost 550,000 distinct CDR3 sequences listed, 24% are singletons. The CDR3 runs 14 residues. Germline V gene sequence: CDR1 LNHDA, CDR2 SQIVND (reference sequence). Germline trimming cut 6 bases from V and 2 bases from J; bases unmatched to any gene: 6. The data were also submitted as part of a second study, on T cells of mothers and their children.

The sequence was obtained from a boy aged 10-17 years in good health. Sequencing was done on a sample of blood. The rearrangement joins TRBV19 to TRBJ1-2; 7 bases are shared with TRBD1. This CDR3 is CASSPTGMNYGYTF. The CDR3 coding sequence is TGTGCCAGTAGCCCGACAGGGATGAACTATGGCTACACCTTC. The entire variable domain, with the rest obtained from reference TRBV19 and TRBJ1-2, is as follows: DGGITQSPKYLFRKEGQNVTLSCEQNLNHDAMYWYRQDPGQGLRLIYYSQIVNDFQKGDIAEGYSVSREKKESFPLTVTSAQKNPTAFYLCASSPTGMNYGYTFGSGTRLTVV.